These 2 T cell receptor beta chains were all obtained from the same sample, sequenced in a study of tumor-infiltrating lymphocytes in primary liver carcinoma. The authors made TCR beta cDNA from about 500 ng total RNA with a constant-region primer. Libraries of TCR beta came from three nested multiplex PCR rounds with slightly modified ARM-PCR. The two initial PCR rounds, nine to eleven cycles each, used TRBV1-TRBV30 forward and C-beta reverse primers. TCRdb used MiXCR to reprocess the multiplex PCR reads, holding one entry per CDR3 protein. The table shows some 51,000 distinct CDR3 sequences, with about 80% occurring only once. RNA and DNA were co-extracted from approximately 20-30 mg of unsorted bulk tissue. Input material: liver tumor tissue from sampling region 3. The sample's subset: tumor region T3, left-lateral pole. All receptors derive from a man in his forties with primary liver carcinoma and hepatitis B virus infection.

The chain couples TRBV20-1 to TRBJ2-4; the D gene is possibly TRBD1 (6 bases). CDR1 is DFQATT, CDR2 SNEGSKA, per germline (reference sequence). This CDR3 is 13 amino acids long. V dropped 3 bases and J dropped 1 base, with 7 bases sitting between them. Written as DNA, the CDR3 is TGCAGTGCTAGTGACAGGGCCAAAAACATTCAGTACTTC. Translation: CSASDRAKNIQYF.

Note on this clonotype: Without the conserved terminal phenylalanine or tryptophan, this CDR3 likely stems from a read error. The V call is TRBV10-3, the J call TRBJ2-7; D is unclear. This CDR3 has 12 residues. CDR1 is ENHRY, CDR2 SYGVKD, per germline. This chain's CDR3 is CTIIRDDSAQYL. CDR3 bases: TGTACCATCATCCGAGATGACTCAGCGCAGTACTTA.